These T cell receptor beta chains were read from a single sample in a study of T-cell memory formation after mild COVID-19. TCRdb used MiXCR to reprocess the 5' RACE reads, holding one entry per CDR3 protein. The data hold 400,000 to 500,000 distinct CDR3 sequences, with approximately 19% observed a single time. The sample comprised PBMCs or a T cell subset sorted from them (not recorded which). All receptors come from a man aged 18-30 years who had mild COVID-19 (a few samples of this study predate the infection). Cell type and time point are not known. Each CDR3 is given with its conserved first and last residue. The D gene is left open where the match is weak. Clone size is shown for a subset of rows, as once, few, many or a class of expanded clone.

DNA | CDR3 | D | size | J | V
TGTGCCAGCGGCTCACTAGCGGGGTACACAGATACGCAGTATTTT | CASGSLAGYTDTQYF | TRBD2 | - | TRBJ2-3 | TRBV12-3/TRBV12-4
TGTGCCAGTAGTGACGGGCAGCTAGCGATTCGGTACTTC | CASSDGQLAIRYF | - | - | TRBJ2-7 | TRBV19
TGTGCCAGCAGACAGTGGGAGAGCTATGGCTACACCTTC | CASRQWESYGYTF | - | - | TRBJ1-2 | TRBV5-5
TGCGCCAGCAGCCAGCTAGCGGGGGACAGGGAGACCCAGTACTTC | CASSQLAGDRETQYF | TRBD2 | - | TRBJ2-5 | TRBV5-1
TGTGCCAGCAGTTGGGGCAGGGAAGCTTTCTTT | CASSWGREAFF | - | - | TRBJ1-1 | TRBV6-2/TRBV6-3
TGTGCCAGCAGCCATCTCGCGGATGGGCGGGGATACAATGAGCAGTTCTTC | CASSHLADGRGYNEQFF | - | - | TRBJ2-1 | TRBV5-6
TGCAGTGCTCTCAGGGGATCCGGCACAGATACGCAGTATTTT | CSALRGSGTDTQYF | - | - | TRBJ2-3 | TRBV20-1
TGTGCCAGCAGGGCCCGGGATACAGGGGGTTGGAACATTCAGTACTTC | CASRARDTGGWNIQYF | TRBD1 | - | TRBJ2-4 | TRBV6-2/TRBV6-3
TGTGCCAGCAGTTTTGGGCTAGCGGACCGAGGGCTGTTTTTT | CASSFGLADRGLFF | TRBD2 | few | TRBJ2-2 | TRBV6-5
TGCGCCAGCAGCCAAGTTCTTCAGGACAGAGACACTGAAGCTTTCTTT | CASSQVLQDRDTEAFF | - | many | TRBJ1-1 | TRBV4-3
TGTGCCAGCACTAAGGGTACCGGGGAGCTGTTTTTT | CASTKGTGELFF | - | few | TRBJ2-2 | TRBV12-3/TRBV12-4
TGTGCCAGCAGCTTAGCGAGACTACTCGGCACAGATACGCAGTATTTT | CASSLARLLGTDTQYF | - | - | TRBJ2-3 | TRBV7-9
TGTGCCAGCAGCTTATTGGGACAGGGAAATGCTGGGGCCAACGTCCTGACTTTC | CASSLLGQGNAGANVLTF | TRBD1 | - | TRBJ2-6 | TRBV7-8
TGCAGTGCTAGGGGACAGGAAAGCACAGATACGCAGTATTTT | CSARGQESTDTQYF | TRBD1 | - | TRBJ2-3 | TRBV20-1
TGTGCCAGCTCACCTAGCACAGGGCCTGTTGAAAAACTGTTTTTT | CASSPSTGPVEKLFF | - | - | TRBJ1-4 | TRBV18
TGTGCCAGCAGCTCGAGAGGGGTGGTCTTTCAAGAGACCCAGTACTTC | CASSSRGVVFQETQYF | - | few | TRBJ2-5 | TRBV7-9
TGTGCCAGCTCACCCCCGCGCAGGGATAGCAATCAGCCCCAGCATTTT | CASSPPRRDSNQPQHF | - | once | TRBJ1-5 | TRBV18
TGCGCCAGCAGCCGCCAAGGGACAGGGATGGGGGAGCAGTACTTC | CASSRQGTGMGEQYF | TRBD1 | few | TRBJ2-7 | TRBV5-1
TGTGCCAGCAGTTCCATTTACACCGGGGAGCTGTTTTTT | CASSSIYTGELFF | - | few | TRBJ2-2 | TRBV28
TGTGCCAGCAGCTTAGGACTAGCGGACTCGGGGACCCAGTACTTC | CASSLGLADSGTQYF | TRBD2 | - | TRBJ2-5 | TRBV11-3
TGTGCCAGCAGTTTCCTGGAAAAACTGTTTTTT | CASSFLEKLFF | - | - | TRBJ1-4 | TRBV28
TGTGCCAGCAGTGACTTCACCAGGGAACTGTTTTTT | CASSDFTRELFF | - | - | TRBJ1-4 | TRBV6-1
TGTGCCAGAAGCCCGTGGACAGGGTCGGCCACCTTC | CARSPWTGSATF | TRBD1 | - | TRBJ1-2 | TRBV7-9
TGCGCCAGCAGCCAAGTCGGACAGGGCGCCTATGGCTACACCTTC | CASSQVGQGAYGYTF | TRBD1 | - | TRBJ1-2 | TRBV4-1
TGTGCCAGCGGGGGGGCACGGACTAGCGTGACCTACGAGCAGTACTTC | CASGGARTSVTYEQYF | TRBD2 | - | TRBJ2-7 | TRBV3-1
TGCAGTGCTAGAGTGGCGGGCTTTAAAGAGACCCAGTACTTC | CSARVAGFKETQYF | - | - | TRBJ2-5 | TRBV20-1
TGTGCCAGCAGCTTAACGGTCGGGGGGGCCACCGGGGAGCTGTTTTTT | CASSLTVGGATGELFF | TRBD2 | - | TRBJ2-2 | TRBV7-3
TGTGCCAGCAGCCCAGTCTTCGCACCGAGCTCCTACAATGAGCAGTTCTTC | CASSPVFAPSSYNEQFF | - | few | TRBJ2-1 | TRBV11-2
TGCAGTGCTCGCCAGGGGAACTACGAGCAGTACTTC | CSARQGNYEQYF | - | few | TRBJ2-7 | TRBV20-1
TGCGCCAGCAGCCAAGATGGGAGGGCTGGGGCCAACGTCCTGACTTTC | CASSQDGRAGANVLTF | TRBD2 | - | TRBJ2-6 | TRBV4-1
TGTGCCAGCGGTGGCCCCAAGCAGTTCTTC | CASGGPKQFF | - | few | TRBJ2-1 | TRBV7-9
TGCGCCAGCAGCCAAGAGCCGGGCCCCCCAAATCAGCCCCAGCATTTT | CASSQEPGPPNQPQHF | - | few | TRBJ1-5 | TRBV4-3
TGCAGCGTTGTGGGGGTGGTGGGAAAGGCCTACAATGAGCAGTTCTTC | CSVVGVVGKAYNEQFF | - | - | TRBJ2-1 | TRBV29-1
TGTGCCAGCTCACCAACAGTGGCCCCTCATGAAAAACTGTTTTTT | CASSPTVAPHEKLFF | - | - | TRBJ1-4 | TRBV18
TGTGCCAGCCGGTCCGGGGCAAGCACAGATACGCAGTATTTT | CASRSGASTDTQYF | - | - | TRBJ2-3 | TRBV5-1
TGTGCCAGTAGTATAGATAGACCAGATACGCAGTATTTT | CASSIDRPDTQYF | - | few | TRBJ2-3 | TRBV19
TGTGCCAGCAGTCCCACAGGGGGCAATGGCTACACCTTC | CASSPTGGNGYTF | TRBD1 | many | TRBJ1-2 | TRBV6-2/TRBV6-3
TGCAGTGCTAGAGTGTCGGGTCGCAGTCAGCCCCAGCATTTT | CSARVSGRSQPQHF | - | many | TRBJ1-5 | TRBV20-1
TGTGCCAGCACCCTACTCCGGGCCGGGGAGCTGTTTTTT | CASTLLRAGELFF | - | - | TRBJ2-2 | TRBV6-2/TRBV6-3
TGTGCCAGGGAGGGGGCTGGGGATCAGCCCCAGCATTTT | CAREGAGDQPQHF | TRBD1 | - | TRBJ1-5 | TRBV19
TGTGCCAGCTCACCACGAAGGGAAGATACGCAGTATTTT | CASSPRREDTQYF | - | few | TRBJ2-3 | TRBV18
TGTGCCAGCAGATACGGGACAGTCAGGGGCGGGGAGCTGTTTTTT | CASRYGTVRGGELFF | TRBD1 | few | TRBJ2-2 | TRBV7-9
TGTGCCAGCAGTTACTCGGGTTGGGCCCAAGAGACCCAGTACTTC | CASSYSGWAQETQYF | - | - | TRBJ2-5 | TRBV6-2/TRBV6-3
TGCGCCAGCAGCCAAGATGACGGGGGGCCCTCAGAGACCCAGTACTTC | CASSQDDGGPSETQYF | - | few | TRBJ2-5 | TRBV4-1
TGCGCCAGCAGCCGAGTCCCGGGACAGGGAGGCGAGCAGTACTTC | CASSRVPGQGGEQYF | TRBD1 | few | TRBJ2-7 | TRBV5-1
TGTGCCAGCAGTGGGGCAGGGCGACCGGAGACCCAGTACTTC | CASSGAGRPETQYF | - | - | TRBJ2-5 | TRBV6-5
TGCGCCAGCAGCCAAGAAAGGGGACCCCTTTTGGACTTC | CASSQERGPLLDF | - | - | TRBJ2-7 | TRBV4-1
TGTGCCAGCAGCCGCGGGGAACAGGGGGGCTATGGCTACACCTTC | CASSRGEQGGYGYTF | TRBD1 | - | TRBJ1-2 | TRBV7-8
TGTGCCAGCAGCGCAACAGGGGGCCAAACTGAAGCTTTCTTT | CASSATGGQTEAFF | TRBD1 | few | TRBJ1-1 | TRBV9
TGTGCCAGCAACCCCGGGACTAGCGGGGGCGGAGAGACCCAGTACTTC | CASNPGTSGGGETQYF | TRBD2 | many | TRBJ2-5 | TRBV6-5
TGTGCCAGCAGGGAGGAGGGGGGGCCCTTCGATGAGCAGTTCTTC | CASREEGGPFDEQFF | - | few | TRBJ2-1 | TRBV13
TGTGCCAGCAGCCCCGGGGTCTACACAGATACGCAGTATTTT | CASSPGVYTDTQYF | - | few | TRBJ2-3 | TRBV12-3/TRBV12-4
TGTGCCATGAAGGAGGGGCTCATGAGAACTGAAGCTTTCTTT | CAMKEGLMRTEAFF | - | - | TRBJ1-1 | TRBV10-3
TGTGCCAGCAGTTTAACAGCAAGATCTAACTATGGCTACACCTTC | CASSLTARSNYGYTF | - | - | TRBJ1-2 | TRBV12-3/TRBV12-4
TGCAGTGCTAGAAGGGGGACAGGAGGACAGACCCATTACTTC | CSARRGTGGQTHYF | TRBD1 | few | TRBJ2-5 | TRBV20-1